The present T cell receptor (beta chain) was sequenced within a study of PD-1 blockade in mismatch repair-deficient tumors. The ends lost 5 bases at V and 4 bases at J; junction bases unmatched: 13. Germline CDR1 is LNHDA and CDR2 is SQIVND (reference sequence). The CDR3 totals 17 residues. The method was immunoSEQ multiplex PCR; TCRdb's version includes in-frame clones alone and lacks a portion of them. The table lists 35,000 or so clones, approximately 84% of them singletons, with around 4.2% in the top ten. The clonotype was recovered from an adult with mismatch repair-deficient cancer. This chain connects TRBV19 to TRBJ1-5; 8 nucleotides line up with TRBD1. Specimen: peripheral blood, collected approximately 78 weeks after starting pembrolizumab. The CDR3 sequence is CASSPRQGSGGNQPQHF. CDR3 in DNA: TGTGCCAGTAGTCCACGACAGGGGTCGGGAGGAAATCAGCCCCAGCATTTT.